This T cell receptor (beta chain) came from a study of early T cells in non-severe SARS-CoV-2 infection. As for the study in general: With bulk RNA from unsorted whole blood as input, sequencing yielded unpaired chains.

cDNA molecules, individually, were tagged with unique molecular identifiers. Each CDR3 protein gets one entry after TCRdb re-called the 5' RACE reads with MiXCR. Found here are roughly 69,000 distinct CDR3 sequences, approximately 11% of them singletons; the top ten hold 15%. This clonotype appeared many times. This sample comprised whole blood, obtained at baseline. The TCR originated in an adult who was a healthcare worker with PCR-confirmed SARS-CoV-2 infection or an uninfected control (not recorded which).

The CDR3 reads CARASAAGTEAFF. DNA of the CDR3: TGTGCCAGAGCCTCGGCGGCGGGCACTGAAGCTTTCTTT. The chain joins TRBV2 to TRBJ1-1; D is unresolved. V was cut by 9 bases and J by 4 bases, with 15 bases left in between. The CDR3 is 13 residues long. Germline V gene lookup returns CDR1 SNHLY and CDR2 FYNNEI. Full variable domain (remainder filled in from reference TRBV2 and TRBJ1-1): EPEVTQTPSHQVTQMGQEVILRCVPISNHLYFYWYRQILGQKVEFLVSFYNNEISEKSEIFDDQFSVERPDGSNFTLKIRSTKLEDSAMYFCARASAAGTEAFFGQGTRLTVV.